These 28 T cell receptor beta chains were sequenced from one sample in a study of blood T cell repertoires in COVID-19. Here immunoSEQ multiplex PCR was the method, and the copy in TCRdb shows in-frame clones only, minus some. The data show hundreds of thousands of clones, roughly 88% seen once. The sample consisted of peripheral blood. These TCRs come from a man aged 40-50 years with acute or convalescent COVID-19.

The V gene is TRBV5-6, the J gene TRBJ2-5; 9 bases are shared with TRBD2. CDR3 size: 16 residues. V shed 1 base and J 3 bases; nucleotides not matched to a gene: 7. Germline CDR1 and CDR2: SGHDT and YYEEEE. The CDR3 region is CASSLLVAGDKETQYF. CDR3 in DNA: TGTGCCAGCAGCTTGTTGGTAGCGGGAGACAAAGAGACCCAGTACTTC. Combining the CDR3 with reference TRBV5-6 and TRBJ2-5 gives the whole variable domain DAGVTQSPTHLIKTRGQQVTLRCSPKSGHDTVSWYQQALGQGPQFIFQYYEEEERQRGNFPDRFSGHQFPNYSSELNVNALLLGDSALYLCASSLLVAGDKETQYFGPGTRLLVL.

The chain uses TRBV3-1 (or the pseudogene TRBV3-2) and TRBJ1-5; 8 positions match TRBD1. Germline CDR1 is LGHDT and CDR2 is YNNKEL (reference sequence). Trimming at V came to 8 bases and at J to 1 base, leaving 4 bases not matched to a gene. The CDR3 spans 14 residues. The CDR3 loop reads CASVDRGSNQPQHF. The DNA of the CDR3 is TGTGCCAGCGTTGACAGGGGAAGCAATCAGCCCCAGCATTTT.

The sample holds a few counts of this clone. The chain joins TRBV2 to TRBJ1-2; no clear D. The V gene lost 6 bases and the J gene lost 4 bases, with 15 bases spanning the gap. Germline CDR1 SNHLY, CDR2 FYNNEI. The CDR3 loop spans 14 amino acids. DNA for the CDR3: TGTGCCAGCAGACCCCGAGGAGGGTCCTATGGCTACACCTTC. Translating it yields CASRPRGGSYGYTF.

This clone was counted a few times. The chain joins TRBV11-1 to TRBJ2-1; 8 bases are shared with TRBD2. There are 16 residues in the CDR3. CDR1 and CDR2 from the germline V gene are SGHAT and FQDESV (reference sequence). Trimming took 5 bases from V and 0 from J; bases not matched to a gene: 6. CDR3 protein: CASSQWREASYNEQFF. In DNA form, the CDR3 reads TGTGCCAGCAGCCAGTGGCGGGAGGCCTCCTACAATGAGCAGTTCTTC.

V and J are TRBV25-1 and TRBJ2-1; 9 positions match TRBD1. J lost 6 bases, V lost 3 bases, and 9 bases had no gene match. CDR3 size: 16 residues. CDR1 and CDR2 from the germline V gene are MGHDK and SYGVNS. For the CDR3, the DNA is TGTGCCAGCAGTGAGGTTACGGGGACAGGGAGCAATGAGCAGTTCTTC. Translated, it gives CASSEVTGTGSNEQFF.

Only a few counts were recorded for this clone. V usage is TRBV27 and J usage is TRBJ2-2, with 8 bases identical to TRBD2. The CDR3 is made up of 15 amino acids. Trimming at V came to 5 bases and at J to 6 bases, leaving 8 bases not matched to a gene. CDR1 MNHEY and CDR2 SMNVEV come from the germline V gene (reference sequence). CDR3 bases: TGTGCCAGCAGTACTTCTAGCGGGTATGCCGGGGAGCTGTTTTTT. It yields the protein CASSTSSGYAGELFF.

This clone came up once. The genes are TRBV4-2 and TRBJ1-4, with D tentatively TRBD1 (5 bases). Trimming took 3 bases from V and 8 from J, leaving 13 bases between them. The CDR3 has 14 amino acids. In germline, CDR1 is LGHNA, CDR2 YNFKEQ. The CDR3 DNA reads TGTGCCAGCAGCCATGATAGAAGGGGAGAAAAACTGTTTTTT. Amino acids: CASSHDRRGEKLFF.

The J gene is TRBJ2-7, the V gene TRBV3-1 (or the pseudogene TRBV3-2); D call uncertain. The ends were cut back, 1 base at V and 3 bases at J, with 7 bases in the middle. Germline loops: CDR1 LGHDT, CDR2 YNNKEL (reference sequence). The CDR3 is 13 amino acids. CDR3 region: CASSQVGVYEQYF. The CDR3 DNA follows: TGTGCCAGCAGCCAAGTCGGAGTCTACGAGCAGTACTTC.

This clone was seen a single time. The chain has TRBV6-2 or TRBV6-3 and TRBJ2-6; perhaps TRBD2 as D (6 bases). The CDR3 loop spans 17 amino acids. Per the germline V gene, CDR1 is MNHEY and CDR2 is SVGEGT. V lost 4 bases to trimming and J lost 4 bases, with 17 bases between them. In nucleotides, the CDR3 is TGTGCCAGCAGTTTCCGGGACTCCCAGCGAGGGGCCAACGTCCTGACTTTC. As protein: CASSFRDSQRGANVLTF.

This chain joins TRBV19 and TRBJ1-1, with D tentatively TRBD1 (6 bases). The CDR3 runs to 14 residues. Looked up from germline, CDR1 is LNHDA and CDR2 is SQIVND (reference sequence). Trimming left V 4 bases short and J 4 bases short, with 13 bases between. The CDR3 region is CASSTGRGSTEAFF. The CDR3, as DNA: TGTGCCAGTAGTACAGGCAGGGGAAGCACTGAAGCTTTCTTT.

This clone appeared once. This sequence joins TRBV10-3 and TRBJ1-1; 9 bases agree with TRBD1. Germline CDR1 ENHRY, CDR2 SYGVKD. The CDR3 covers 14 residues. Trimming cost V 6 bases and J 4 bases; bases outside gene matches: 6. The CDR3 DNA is TGTGCCATCAGGGGGGGACAGGGTGGCACTGAAGCTTTCTTT. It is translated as CAIRGGQGGTEAFF.

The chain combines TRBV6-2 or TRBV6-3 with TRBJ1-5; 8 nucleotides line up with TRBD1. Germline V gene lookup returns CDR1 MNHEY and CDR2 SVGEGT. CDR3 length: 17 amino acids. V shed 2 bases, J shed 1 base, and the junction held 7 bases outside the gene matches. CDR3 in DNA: TGTGCCAGCAGTTACACGGACAGGGACCTAAGCAATCAGCCCCAGCATTTT. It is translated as CASSYTDRDLSNQPQHF.

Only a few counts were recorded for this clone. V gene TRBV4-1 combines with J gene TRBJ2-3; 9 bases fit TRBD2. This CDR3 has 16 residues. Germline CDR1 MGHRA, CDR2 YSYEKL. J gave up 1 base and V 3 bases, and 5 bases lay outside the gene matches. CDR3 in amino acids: CASSQERLAGTDTQYF. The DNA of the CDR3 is TGCGCCAGCAGCCAGGAACGACTAGCGGGCACAGATACGCAGTATTTT.

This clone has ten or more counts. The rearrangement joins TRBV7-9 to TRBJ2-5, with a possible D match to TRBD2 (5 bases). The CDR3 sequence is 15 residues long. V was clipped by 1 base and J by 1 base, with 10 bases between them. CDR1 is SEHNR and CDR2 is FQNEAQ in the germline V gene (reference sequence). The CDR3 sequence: CASSLVPGIQETQYF. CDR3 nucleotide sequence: TGTGCCAGCAGCTTAGTACCCGGGATCCAAGAGACCCAGTACTTC. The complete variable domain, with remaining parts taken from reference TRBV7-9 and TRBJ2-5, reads DTGVSQNPRHKITKRGQNVTFRCDPISEHNRLYWYRQTLGQGPEFLTYFQNEAQLEKSRLLSDRFSAERPKGSFSTLEIQRTEQGDSAMYLCASSLVPGIQETQYFGPGTRLLVL.

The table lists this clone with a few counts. The CDR3 region has the DNA TGTGCCAGCAGCCGACAGGGGGCGACGGAGGGCTACACCTTC. Its protein product is CASSRQGATEGYTF. The chain employs TRBV3-1 (or the pseudogene TRBV3-2) and TRBJ1-2, with 10 positions matching TRBD1. CDR3 size: 14 residues. CDR1 LGHDT and CDR2 YNNKEL come from the germline V gene (reference sequence). With 4 bases clipped from V and 8 bases from J, the junction kept 7 bases outside the gene matches.

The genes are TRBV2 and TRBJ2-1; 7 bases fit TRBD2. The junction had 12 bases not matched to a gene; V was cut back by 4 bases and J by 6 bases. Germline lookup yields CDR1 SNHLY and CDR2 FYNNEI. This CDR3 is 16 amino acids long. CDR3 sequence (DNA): TGTGCCAGCAGTGCAACCGGGGCCACGGGGGGCAATGAGCAGTTCTTC. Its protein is CASSATGATGGNEQFF.

The chain's CDR3 is CASSDLAASEEQYF. CDR3 bases: TGTGCCAGCAGTGACCTGGCGGCCTCCGAGGAGCAGTACTTC. The rearrangement uses TRBV6-4 and TRBJ2-7; no firm D call. Trimming stripped 2 bases from V and 7 bases from J, with 15 bases between. The CDR3 consists of 14 residues. Germline CDR1 MRHNA, CDR2 SNTAGT.

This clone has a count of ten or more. The CDR3 sequence: CASSQGLLQGLFQPQHF. The CDR3 DNA follows: TGCGCCAGCAGCCAAGGCCTATTACAGGGTTTATTTCAGCCCCAGCATTTT. The rearrangement uses TRBV4-1 and TRBJ1-5; weak D call: TRBD1 (6 bases). This CDR3 is built from 17 residues. V gave up 1 base and J gave up 6 bases, with 19 bases separating them. Per the germline V gene, CDR1 is MGHRA and CDR2 is YSYEKL.

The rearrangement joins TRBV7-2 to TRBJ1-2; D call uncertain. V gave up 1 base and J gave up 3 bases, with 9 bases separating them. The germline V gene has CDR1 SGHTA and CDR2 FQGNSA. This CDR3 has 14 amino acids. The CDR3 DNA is TGTGCCAGCAGCTTAGGCGCAGGTGACTATGGCTACACCTTC. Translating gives CASSLGAGDYGYTF.

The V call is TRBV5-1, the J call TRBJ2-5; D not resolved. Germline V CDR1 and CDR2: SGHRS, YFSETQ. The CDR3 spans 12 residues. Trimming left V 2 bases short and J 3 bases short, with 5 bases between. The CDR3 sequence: CASSFSEETQYF. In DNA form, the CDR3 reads TGCGCCAGCAGCTTTTCGGAAGAGACCCAGTACTTC.

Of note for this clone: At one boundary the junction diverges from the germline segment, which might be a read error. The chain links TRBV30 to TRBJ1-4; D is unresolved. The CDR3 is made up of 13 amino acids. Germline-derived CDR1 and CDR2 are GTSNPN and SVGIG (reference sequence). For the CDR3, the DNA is TGTGCCTGGAGTGTACAGCCTTCCGGGGAATTGGTTTTT. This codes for CAWSVQPSGELVF. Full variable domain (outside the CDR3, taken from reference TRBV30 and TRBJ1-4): SQTIHQWPATLVQPVGSPLSLECTVEGTSNPNLYWYRQAAGRGLQLLFYSVGIGQISSEVPQNLSASRPQDRQFILSSKKLLLSDSGFYLCAWSVQPSGELVFGSGTQLSVL.

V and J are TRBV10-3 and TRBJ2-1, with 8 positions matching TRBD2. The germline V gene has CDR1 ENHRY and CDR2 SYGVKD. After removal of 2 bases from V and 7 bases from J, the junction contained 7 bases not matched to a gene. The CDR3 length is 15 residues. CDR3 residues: CAISESVAGPNEQFF. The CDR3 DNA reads TGTGCCATCAGTGAGAGCGTAGCGGGGCCTAATGAGCAGTTCTTC.

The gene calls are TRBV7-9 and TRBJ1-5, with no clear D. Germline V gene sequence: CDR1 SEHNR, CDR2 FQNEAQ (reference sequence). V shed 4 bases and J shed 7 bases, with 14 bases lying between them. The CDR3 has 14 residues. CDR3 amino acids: CASSSTAIGQPQHF. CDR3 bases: TGTGCCAGCAGCTCGACGGCGATCGGGCAGCCCCAGCATTTT.

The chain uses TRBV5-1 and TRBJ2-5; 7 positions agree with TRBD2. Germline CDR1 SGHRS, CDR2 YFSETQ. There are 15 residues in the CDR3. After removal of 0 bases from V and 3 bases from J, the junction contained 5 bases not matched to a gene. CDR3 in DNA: TGCGCCAGCAGCTTGGAAGCGGGAAGGGAAGAGACCCAGTACTTC. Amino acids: CASSLEAGREETQYF.

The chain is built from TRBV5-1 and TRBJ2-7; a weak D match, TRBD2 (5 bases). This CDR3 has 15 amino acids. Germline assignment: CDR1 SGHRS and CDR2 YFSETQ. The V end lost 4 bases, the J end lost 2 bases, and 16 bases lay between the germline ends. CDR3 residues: CASSVTSVSAYEQYF. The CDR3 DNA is TGCGCCAGCAGCGTAACTAGTGTCTCCGCCTACGAGCAGTACTTC.

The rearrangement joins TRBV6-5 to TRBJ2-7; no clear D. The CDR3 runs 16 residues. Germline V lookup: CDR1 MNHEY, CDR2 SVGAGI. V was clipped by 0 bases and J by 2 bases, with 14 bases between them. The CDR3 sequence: CASSYSLGSTAYEQYF. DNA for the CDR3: TGTGCCAGCAGTTACTCGTTGGGCTCCACGGCCTACGAGCAGTACTTC.

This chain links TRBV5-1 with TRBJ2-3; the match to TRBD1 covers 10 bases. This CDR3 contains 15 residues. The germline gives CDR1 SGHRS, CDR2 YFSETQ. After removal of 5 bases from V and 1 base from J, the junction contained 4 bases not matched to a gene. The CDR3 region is CASRGGTGGTDTQYF. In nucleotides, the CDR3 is TGCGCCAGCAGGGGCGGGACAGGGGGCACAGATACGCAGTATTTT.

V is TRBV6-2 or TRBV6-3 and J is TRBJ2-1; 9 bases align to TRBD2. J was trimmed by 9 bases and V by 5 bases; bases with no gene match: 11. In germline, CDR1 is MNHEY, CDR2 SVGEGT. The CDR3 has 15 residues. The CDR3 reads CASSRTAGGPTEQFF. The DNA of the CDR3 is TGTGCCAGCAGTCGAACAGCGGGAGGCCCGACTGAGCAGTTCTTC.